These T cell receptor beta chains were read from a single sample in a study of blood T cell repertoires in COVID-19. Data came from immunoSEQ multiplex PCR; TCRdb stores just in-frame clones and leaves some out. Of approximately 190,000 clones in the sample, approximately 86% are singletons; the top ten hold 20% to 25%. The specimen was PBMCs or T cells enriched from blood (not recorded which). Receptors originate from a woman between 40 and 55 years old in a cohort exposed to, infected with or recovered from COVID-19 (not recorded which). The CDR3 runs from the conserved cysteine through the conserved F or W. The D gene is left open where the match is weak. Where a row states a size, it is once, few, many or the class of an expanded clone; other rows omit it.

TRBJ1-1,TRBV12-3/TRBV12-4,.,.,CASSFFRTDEAFF,TGTGCCAGCAGTTTCTTTAGGACAGACGAAGCTTTCTTT
TRBJ1-4,TRBV9,.,.,CASSDEDKLFF,TGTGCCAGCAGCGATGAGGATAAACTGTTTTTT
TRBJ2-1,TRBV29-1,.,.,CSVELGRMGNEQFF,TGCAGCGTTGAACTGGGGAGAATGGGCAATGAGCAGTTCTTC
TRBJ1-3,TRBV4-3,.,.,CASSQDGLSGNTIYF,TGCGCCAGCAGCCAAGATGGGCTCTCTGGAAACACCATATATTTT
TRBJ1-1,TRBV29-1,few,TRBD1,CSVGTGETEAFF,TGCAGCGTGGGGACAGGGGAGACTGAAGCTTTCTTT
TRBJ1-2,TRBV11-2,few,TRBD1,CASSPGTGIGYTF,TGTGCCAGCAGCCCGGGGACAGGGATTGGCTACACCTTC
TRBJ2-3,TRBV28,.,.,CASSFRPDTHSTDTQYF,TGTGCCAGCAGTTTTAGGCCAGACACCCATTCCACAGATACGCAGTATTTT
TRBJ2-7,TRBV11-2,few,TRBD1,CASSWGQGGEQYF,TGTGCCAGCAGCTGGGGACAGGGAGGCGAGCAGTACTTC
TRBJ1-2,TRBV28,.,.,CASSSRGGAGGYTF,TGTGCCAGCAGTTCCCGTGGGGGCGCAGGTGGCTACACCTTC
TRBJ2-3,TRBV7-2,.,.,CASGPGHPGDTQYF,TGTGCCTCAGGACCGGGACACCCAGGAGATACGCAGTATTTT
TRBJ1-1,TRBV15,.,.,CATSAPRDAEAFF,TGTGCCACCAGCGCACCCAGGGATGCTGAAGCTTTCTTT
TRBJ1-2,TRBV7-9,.,.,CASSYGHDYGYTF,TGTGCCAGCAGCTACGGACACGACTATGGCTACACCTTC
TRBJ1-2,TRBV6-5,.,.,CATSDSLKGYTF,TGTGCCACCTCGGACAGCCTGAAGGGCTACACCTTC
TRBJ1-2,TRBV19,.,.,CASSHGALGYGYTF,TGTGCCAGTAGTCATGGGGCGTTAGGCTATGGCTACACCTTC
TRBJ1-2,TRBV2,.,.,CASSESRKSGYTF,TGTGCCAGCAGTGAGAGCAGGAAAAGCGGCTACACCTTC
TRBJ1-5,TRBV7-2,.,.,CASSLYWGGNQPQHF,TGTGCCAGCAGCCTCTATTGGGGAGGCAATCAGCCCCAGCATTTT
TRBJ1-5,TRBV12-3/TRBV12-4,.,.,CASSYGGGQPQHF,TGTGCCAGCAGTTATGGGGGAGGCCAGCCCCAGCATTTT
TRBJ1-2,TRBV5-4,.,TRBD1,CASSSPGQGHNGYTF,TGTGCCAGCAGTTCGCCGGGACAGGGGCACAATGGCTACACCTTC
TRBJ2-5,TRBV18,.,TRBD1,CASSPVDRVSQETQYF,TGTGCCAGCTCACCCGTGGACAGGGTTAGCCAAGAGACCCAGTACTTC
TRBJ2-7,TRBV6-5,.,TRBD2,CASSRSGGYSYEQYF,TGTGCCAGCAGCCGTAGCGGGGGGTACTCCTACGAGCAGTACTTC
TRBJ1-2,TRBV3-1/TRBV3-2,.,TRBD1,CASSPLGQGYGYTF,TGTGCCAGCAGCCCCTTGGGACAGGGGTATGGCTACACCTTC
TRBJ2-1,TRBV19,.,.,CASSIRGYSYNEQFF,TGTGCCAGTAGTATAAGGGGATACTCCTACAATGAGCAGTTCTTC
TRBJ1-2,TRBV5-5,.,.,CASSQDRGYGYTF,TGTGCCAGCAGTCAGGACCGGGGCTATGGCTACACCTTC